The rows below give T cell receptor beta chains drawn from one sample of a study of post-analysis software for immune sequencing data. TCRdb redid the calling of the PCR reads with MiXCR, one entry per CDR3 protein. The data hold roughly 670,000 distinct CDR3 sequences, with 59% observed a single time. Specimen: blood. The receptor source for this set is a girl aged 2-9 years with multiple sclerosis. CDR3s include the opening cysteine and the closing phenylalanine or tryptophan. Fields, in order: CDR3 protein, V gene, D gene, J gene. A D gene is named only where the DNA matches it firmly.

CASKMATTTNEQFF	TRBV5-5	.	TRBJ2-1
CASSLGAGVTDTQYF	TRBV7-6	TRBD2	TRBJ2-3
CSTPGTEGYTEAFF	TRBV29-1	TRBD1	TRBJ1-1
CAWSVGPRAFF	TRBV30	.	TRBJ1-1
CASSQDSGVRNEQFF	TRBV4-3	TRBD2	TRBJ2-1
CASSYSPYSEQFF	TRBV6-5	.	TRBJ2-1
CASSFAFGSSPAEQFF	TRBV12-3/TRBV12-4	.	TRBJ2-1
CSVVLAGDTQYF	TRBV29-1	TRBD2	TRBJ2-3
CAISGDSTDTQYF	TRBV10-3	.	TRBJ2-3
CASSDPGTGFNQPQHF	TRBV25-1	TRBD1	TRBJ1-5
CSARIGQGAKNIQYF	TRBV20-1	TRBD1	TRBJ2-4
CASSYIAGYNEQFF	TRBV6-5	TRBD2	TRBJ2-1
CSARGQAETQYF	TRBV20-1	.	TRBJ2-5
CATSRADDQETQYF	TRBV15	.	TRBJ2-5
CASSEYASGLSYNEQFF	TRBV25-1	TRBD2	TRBJ2-1
CASSRTSGIDEQFF	TRBV12-3/TRBV12-4	TRBD2	TRBJ2-1
CASSFGRDRGSYGYTF	TRBV7-9	TRBD1	TRBJ1-2
CSAGEGQVNEQYF	TRBV20-1	TRBD1	TRBJ2-7
CASTPGPYGYTF	TRBV7-8	.	TRBJ1-2
CASSSRPRTGSSNEQFF	TRBV7-3	TRBD1	TRBJ2-1
CSARDKGIKRGAVRYEQFF	TRBV20-1	.	TRBJ2-1
CASTPPTATYEQYF	TRBV6-1	.	TRBJ2-7
CASSPGTTASYEQYF	TRBV6-5	.	TRBJ2-7
CASSSSVAKNIQYF	TRBV5-1	.	TRBJ2-4
CSDPGGSTDTQYF	TRBV20-1	TRBD2	TRBJ2-3
CAISVGRGVWMRNEQFF	TRBV10-3	.	TRBJ2-1
CSVEGGQGVPYNEQFF	TRBV29-1	TRBD1	TRBJ2-1
CASSLVRLAGETQYF	TRBV7-2	TRBD2	.
CSVEIPDSNSPLHF	TRBV29-1	.	TRBJ1-6
CASSAPNSAQYF	TRBV6-2/TRBV6-3	.	TRBJ2-5
CASCPGGSGTDTQYF	TRBV5-1	.	TRBJ2-3
CASSQDWGRSDTQYF	TRBV14	.	TRBJ2-3
CASTLKGFTNQPQHF	TRBV12-3/TRBV12-4	.	TRBJ1-5
CSARSGGRTDTQYF	TRBV20-1	TRBD2	TRBJ2-3
CASSQISGTVSTDTQYF	TRBV12-3/TRBV12-4	TRBD1	TRBJ2-3
CASSASVSEQYF	TRBV6-1	.	.
CASSQDGDSYEQYF	TRBV3-1	TRBD1	.
CASSEAPDRGSTQPQHF	TRBV2	TRBD1	TRBJ1-5
CATSDWRGRTDTQYF	TRBV24-1	.	TRBJ2-3
CASTRAEGTEAFF	TRBV12-3/TRBV12-4	.	TRBJ1-1
CASSLVQGSGYTF	TRBV5-1	.	TRBJ1-2
CSVWREEGYNEQFF	TRBV29-1	TRBD2	TRBJ2-1
CASSVGQAIYYGYTF	TRBV2	TRBD1	TRBJ1-2
CAISPLETRGQETQYF	TRBV10-3	.	TRBJ2-5
CASRSQGGLNTGELFF	TRBV12-3/TRBV12-4	TRBD1	TRBJ2-2
CSVVLAGAGETQYF	TRBV29-1	TRBD2	TRBJ2-5
CASSQRGGGTQYF	TRBV12-3/TRBV12-4	TRBD2	TRBJ2-5
CASSQGRSGTRTGELFF	TRBV18	TRBD2	TRBJ2-2
CASSQVSFSTGELFF	TRBV4-3	.	TRBJ2-2
CASSVDARAMQETQYF	TRBV2	.	TRBJ2-5
CSAALTTRNTEAFF	TRBV29-1	.	TRBJ1-1
CASRGAGPSYNEQFF	TRBV6-5	.	TRBJ2-1